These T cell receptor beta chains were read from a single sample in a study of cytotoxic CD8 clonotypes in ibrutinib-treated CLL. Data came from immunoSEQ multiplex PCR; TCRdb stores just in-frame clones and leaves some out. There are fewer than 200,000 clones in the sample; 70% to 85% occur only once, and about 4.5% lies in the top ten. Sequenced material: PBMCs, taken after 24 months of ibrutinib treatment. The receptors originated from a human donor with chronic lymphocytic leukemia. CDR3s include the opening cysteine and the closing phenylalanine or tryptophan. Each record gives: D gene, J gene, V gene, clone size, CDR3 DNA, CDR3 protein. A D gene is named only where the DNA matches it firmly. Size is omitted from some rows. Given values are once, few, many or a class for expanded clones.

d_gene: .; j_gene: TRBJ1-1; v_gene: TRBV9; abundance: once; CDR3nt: TGTGCCAGCAGCGTAGTGACAGCCATCCGGAACACTGAAGCTTTCTTT; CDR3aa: CASSVVTAIRNTEAFF
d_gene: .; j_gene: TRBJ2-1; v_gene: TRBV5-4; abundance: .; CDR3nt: TGTGCCAGCAGCAAAAACCGGGACACCATGGTTGCTAGTGAGCAGTTCTTC; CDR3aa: CASSKNRDTMVASEQFF
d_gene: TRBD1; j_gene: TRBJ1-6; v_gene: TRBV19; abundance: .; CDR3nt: TGTGCCAGTACCTTCACCAACAGGGGAATGCACTCACCCCTCCACTTT; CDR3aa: CASTFTNRGMHSPLHF
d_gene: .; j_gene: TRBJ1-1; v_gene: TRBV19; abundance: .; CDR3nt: TGTGCCAGTAGCATTGGGGGAGTGAGGACTGAAGCTTTCTTT; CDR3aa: CASSIGGVRTEAFF
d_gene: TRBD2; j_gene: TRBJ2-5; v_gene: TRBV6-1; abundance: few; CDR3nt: TGTGCCAGCAGACTAGCGGGGGGGGTAGAGACCCAGTACTTC; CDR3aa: CASRLAGGVETQYF
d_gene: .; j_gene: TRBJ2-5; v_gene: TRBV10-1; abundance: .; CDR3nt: TGCGCCAGCAGTGCCGCCTATCAAGGGACCCAGTACTTC; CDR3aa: CASSAAYQGTQYF
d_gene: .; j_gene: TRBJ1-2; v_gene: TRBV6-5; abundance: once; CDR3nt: TGTGCCAGCAAAGGGGCGCAACCATCGGGCTACACCTTC; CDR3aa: CASKGAQPSGYTF
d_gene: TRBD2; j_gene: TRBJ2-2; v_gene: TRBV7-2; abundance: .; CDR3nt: TGTGCCAGCAGCCTAAAAGCGGGGCCCACCGGGGAGCTGTTTTTT; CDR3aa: CASSLKAGPTGELFF
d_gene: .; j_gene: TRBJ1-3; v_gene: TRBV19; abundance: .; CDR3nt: TGTGCCAGTAGTCGAGCGGCTGGAAACACCATATATTTT; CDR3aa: CASSRAAGNTIYF
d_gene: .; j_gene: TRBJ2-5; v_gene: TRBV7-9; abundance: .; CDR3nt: TGTGCCAGCAGCCATCCTCTGGCGTCGGGGGTAGAGACCCAGTACTTC; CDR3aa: CASSHPLASGVETQYF
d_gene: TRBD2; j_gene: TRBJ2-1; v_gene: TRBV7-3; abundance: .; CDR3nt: TGTGCCAGCAGCTTGATGGCGGGAGGCCGTTCCCTCTACAATGAGCAGTTCTTC; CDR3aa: CASSLMAGGRSLYNEQFF
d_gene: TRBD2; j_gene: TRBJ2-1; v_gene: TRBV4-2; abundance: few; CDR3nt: TGTGCCAGCAGCCAGAGAAGCGGGAGAGGCAATGAGCAGTTCTTC; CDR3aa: CASSQRSGRGNEQFF
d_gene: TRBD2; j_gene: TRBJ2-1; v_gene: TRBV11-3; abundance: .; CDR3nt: TGTGCCAGCAGCCTCGGACTAGCGGGAGGGCGGAATGAGCAGTTCTTC; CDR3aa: CASSLGLAGGRNEQFF
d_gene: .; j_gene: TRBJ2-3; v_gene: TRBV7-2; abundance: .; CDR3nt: TGTGCCAGCAGCTTAGGACTAGCAGATACGCAGTATTTT; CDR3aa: CASSLGLADTQYF
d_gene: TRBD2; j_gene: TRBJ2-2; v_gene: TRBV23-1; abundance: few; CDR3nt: TGCGCCAGCGGTATGACTAGCGGGGGGCCCGGGGAGCTGTTTTTT; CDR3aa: CASGMTSGGPGELFF
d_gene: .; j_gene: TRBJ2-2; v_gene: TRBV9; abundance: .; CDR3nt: TGTGCCAGCAGCGGCAGGGCTCCCGGGGAGCTGTTTTTT; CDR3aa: CASSGRAPGELFF
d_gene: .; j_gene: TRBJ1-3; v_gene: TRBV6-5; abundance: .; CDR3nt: TGTGCCAGCAGTCGGGACCTCAGCTCTGGAAACACCATATATTTT; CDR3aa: CASSRDLSSGNTIYF
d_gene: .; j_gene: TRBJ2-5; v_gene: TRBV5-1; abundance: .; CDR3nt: TGCGCCAGCAGCTCATACAACTGGATTAGAGAGACCCAGTACTTC; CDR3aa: CASSSYNWIRETQYF
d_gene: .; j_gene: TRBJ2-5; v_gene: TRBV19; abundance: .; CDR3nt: TGTGCCCACCCCGTCGGCCGGCAAGAGACCCAGTACTTC; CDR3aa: CAHPVGRQETQYF
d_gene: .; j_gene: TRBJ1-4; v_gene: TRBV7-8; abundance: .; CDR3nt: TGTGCCAGCAGCTTAGGGGTACCACCGGAAAAACTGTTTTTT; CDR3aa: CASSLGVPPEKLFF
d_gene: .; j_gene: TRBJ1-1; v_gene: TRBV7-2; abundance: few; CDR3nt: TGTGCCAGCAGCTTAAGGGGAGGGCAGAACACTGAAGCTTTCTTT; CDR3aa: CASSLRGGQNTEAFF
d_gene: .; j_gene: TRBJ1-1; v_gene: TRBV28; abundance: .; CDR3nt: TGTGCCAGCAGTGCACCTGCCTCACCATCGAACACTGAAGCTTTCTTT; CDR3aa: CASSAPASPSNTEAFF
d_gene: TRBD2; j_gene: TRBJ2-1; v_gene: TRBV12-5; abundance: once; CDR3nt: TGTGCTAGTGGCTCCGGGGGGGCGACCTTATACAATGAGCAGTTCTTC; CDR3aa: CASGSGGATLYNEQFF
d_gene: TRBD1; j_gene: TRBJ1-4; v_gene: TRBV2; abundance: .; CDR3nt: TGTGCCAGCAGGGGACAGGGGATTAATGAAAAACTGTTTTTT; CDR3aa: CASRGQGINEKLFF
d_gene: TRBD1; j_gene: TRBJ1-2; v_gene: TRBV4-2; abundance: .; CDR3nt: TGTGCCAGCAGCCCCAGGGGGCCTTCCTATGGCTACACCTTC; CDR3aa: CASSPRGPSYGYTF
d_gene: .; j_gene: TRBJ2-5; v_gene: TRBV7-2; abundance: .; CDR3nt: TGTGCCAGCAGCTTAGAGGGGGGGTTTAGCGGACCGTACCAAGAGACCCAGTACTTC; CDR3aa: CASSLEGGFSGPYQETQYF
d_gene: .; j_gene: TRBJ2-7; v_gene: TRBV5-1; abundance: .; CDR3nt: TGCGCCAGCAGCCTGGACACCGGGGACGAGCAGTACTTC; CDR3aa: CASSLDTGDEQYF
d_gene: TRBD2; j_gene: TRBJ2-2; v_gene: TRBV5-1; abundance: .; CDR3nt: TGCGCCAGCAGACCGGGACTAGCGGGAGGAGCGAACACCGGGGAGCTGTTTTTT; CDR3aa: CASRPGLAGGANTGELFF
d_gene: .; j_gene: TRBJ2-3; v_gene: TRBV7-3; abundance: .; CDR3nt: TGTGCCAGCAGCTCTGACAGGACACGTAGCACAGATACGCAGTATTTT; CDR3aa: CASSSDRTRSTDTQYF
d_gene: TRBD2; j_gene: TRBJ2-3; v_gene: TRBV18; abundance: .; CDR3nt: TGTGCCAGCTCAAAGGGAGGGGGCACAGATACGCAGTATTTT; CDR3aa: CASSKGGGTDTQYF
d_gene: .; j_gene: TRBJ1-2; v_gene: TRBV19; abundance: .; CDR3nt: TGTGCCAGTAGTATTGAAAAGGGTAGTTTGAATGGCTACACCTTC; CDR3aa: CASSIEKGSLNGYTF
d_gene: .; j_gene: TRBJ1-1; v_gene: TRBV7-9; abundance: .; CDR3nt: TGTGCCAGCAGCAAATCAGGGTTAGGCACTGAAGCTTTCTTT; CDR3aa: CASSKSGLGTEAFF
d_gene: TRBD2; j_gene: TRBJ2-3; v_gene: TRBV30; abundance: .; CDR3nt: TGTGCCTGGAGTTCTTCCGCACTAGCGGGGGTATCAGATACGCAGTATTTT; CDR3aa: CAWSSSALAGVSDTQYF
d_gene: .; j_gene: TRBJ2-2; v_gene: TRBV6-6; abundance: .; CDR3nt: TGTGCCAGCAGTTCTCAGGGCGGGACCGGGGAGCTGTTTTTT; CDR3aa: CASSSQGGTGELFF
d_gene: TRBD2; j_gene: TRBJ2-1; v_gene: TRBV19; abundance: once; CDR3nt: TGTGCCAGTATTTCTAGCGGGACCCGCTCCTACAATGAGCAGTTCTTC; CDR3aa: CASISSGTRSYNEQFF
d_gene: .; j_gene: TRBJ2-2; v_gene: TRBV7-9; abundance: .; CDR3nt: TGTGCCAGCATCCTATCATACACCGGGGAGCTGTTTTTT; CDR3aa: CASILSYTGELFF
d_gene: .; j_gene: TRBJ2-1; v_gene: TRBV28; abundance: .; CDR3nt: TGTGCCAGCAGTTCGATGACACTGGGAAATAGAAATGAGCAGTTCTTC; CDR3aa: CASSSMTLGNRNEQFF
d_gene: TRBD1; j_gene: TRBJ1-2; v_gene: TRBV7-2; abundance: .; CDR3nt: TGTGCCAGTAAGACAGGGACGGGCGGCTATGGCTACACCTTC; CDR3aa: CASKTGTGGYGYTF
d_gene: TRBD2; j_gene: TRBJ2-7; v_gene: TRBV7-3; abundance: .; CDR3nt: TGTGCCAGCAGCTTAGGGGGACTAGCGGGTCCCGAGCAGTACTTC; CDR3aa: CASSLGGLAGPEQYF
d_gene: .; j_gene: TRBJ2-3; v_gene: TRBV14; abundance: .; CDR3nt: TGTGCCAGCAGCCAAGATAGGTGGAGGTCGCAGTATTTT; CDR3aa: CASSQDRWRSQYF